Listed below are T cell receptor beta chains from one sample, sequenced in a study of control samples from healthy donors and cancer patients. Using immunoSEQ multiplex PCR, the repertoire was profiled, and TCRdb retains in-frame clones only, with some absent. The sample lists fewer than 150,000 clones, 90% occurring once. Sequencing was performed on blood. The receptors here all came from a man aged 18 to 35 in good health. Both conserved end residues are part of each CDR3. Each record gives: J gene, V gene, clone size, CDR3 protein. Size is omitted from some rows. Given values are once, few, many or a class for expanded clones.

>TRBJ2-3|TRBV5-1|NA
CASLGGIPGDTQYF
>TRBJ2-7|TRBV5-5|NA
CASSRAGRGDYEQYF
>TRBJ1-5|TRBV6-2/TRBV6-3|NA
CASSQDRGNQPQHF
>TRBJ2-2|TRBV2|NA
CASSGGPNGELFF
>TRBJ2-7|TRBV2|NA
CASSEEGRPYEQYF
>TRBJ2-3|TRBV7-2|NA
CASSLQDTQYF
>TRBJ1-6|TRBV4-3|NA
CASSQSSYNSPLHF
>TRBJ2-1|TRBV6-2/TRBV6-3|NA
CASSPTGEPFNEQFF
>TRBJ2-2|TRBV30|NA
CAWSRGTSGELFF
>TRBJ2-4|TRBV19|NA
CASSMTDIGGIQYF
>TRBJ2-3|TRBV7-9|NA
CASSRGGDTQYF
>TRBJ1-2|TRBV7-9|NA
CASSSRDGNGYTF
>TRBJ1-1|TRBV2|NA
CASSDDGRGHTEAFF
>TRBJ2-7|TRBV5-5|NA
CASSLGGGVTYEQYF
>TRBJ1-1|TRBV5-1|NA
CASSLAHGGTEAFF
>TRBJ2-3|TRBV27|NA
CASSLWNRGVAQYF
>TRBJ1-2|TRBV5-1|NA
CASSLEGQGVNGYTF
>TRBJ1-1|TRBV18|NA
CASSLQGGGDTEAFF
>TRBJ2-1|TRBV27|once
CASSELGSHEQFF
>TRBJ2-3|TRBV10-3|NA
CAIRRTDTQYF
>TRBJ2-3|TRBV5-4|few
CASSLPGTSMDTQYF
>TRBJ2-6|TRBV6-1|few
CASSAGGLSSGANVLTF
>TRBJ1-4|TRBV3-1/TRBV3-2|NA
CASSQEGKKLFF
>TRBJ2-1|TRBV4-3|NA
CASSRRLAGYNEQFF
>TRBJ1-4|TRBV28|NA
CASSSPLNEKLFF
>TRBJ1-1|TRBV27|NA
CASREGTEAFF
>TRBJ2-7|TRBV30|NA
CAWGGRPTHEQYF
>TRBJ2-5|TRBV10-3|NA
CAISGTSGGETQYF
>TRBJ1-5|TRBV28|NA
CASSFQVRPQHF
>TRBJ2-3|TRBV24-1|NA
CATSDFATDTQYF
>TRBJ1-6|TRBV28|NA
CASSFLGAETSSYNSPLHF
>TRBJ1-5|TRBV6-6|NA
CASSGGGRQPQHF
>TRBJ1-1|TRBV5-1|NA
CASTFDRGNTEAFF
>TRBJ2-5|TRBV25-1|NA
CASSAVRETQYF
>TRBJ1-6|TRBV6-5|once
CATNGQGDSPLHF
>TRBJ2-2|TRBV6-1|NA
CASSGHLQGANTGELFF
>TRBJ2-7|TRBV5-8|NA
CASSLSTGGTYEQYF
>TRBJ2-1|TRBV3-1/TRBV3-2|NA
CASSPRAGVGWEQQFF
>TRBJ2-4|TRBV15|NA
CATSRAHPSQGSKNIQYF
>TRBJ1-3|TRBV28|NA
CASSFQLLTGRNTIYF
>TRBJ2-5|TRBV18|NA
CASSPNRGRSQETQYF
>TRBJ2-2|TRBV28|NA
CASSSSTSGSYTGELFF
>TRBJ2-1|TRBV7-9|NA
CASSTYPGLPYNEQFF
>TRBJ1-1|TRBV27|NA
CASTAGSRTEAFF
>TRBJ1-4|TRBV13|NA
CASRRFDGSNEKLFF
>TRBJ1-1|TRBV7-2|NA
CASSSTGVNTEAFF
>TRBJ2-7|TRBV3-1/TRBV3-2|NA
CASSQTGASGTYEQYF
>TRBJ1-1|TRBV27|NA
CASSLSLSTEAFF
>TRBJ2-3|TRBV28|NA
CASSQAGAGGVAQYF
>TRBJ2-5|TRBV7-9|once
CASSLVLAGEEETQYF
>TRBJ1-5|TRBV11-2|NA
CASSLGAYQPQHF
>TRBJ2-1|TRBV5-4|NA
CASSRLAGGGSYNEQFF
>TRBJ2-3|TRBV3-1/TRBV3-2|NA
CASSLPLAGGLTDTQYF
>TRBJ2-1|TRBV6-4|NA
CASSDSGQGGYNEQFF
>TRBJ2-1|TRBV19|once
CASRTSGAYNEQFF
>TRBJ1-1|TRBV29-1|once
CSVEPRTRANTEAFF
>TRBJ1-1|TRBV7-6|NA
CASSPARTMNTEAFF
>TRBJ2-5|TRBV5-5|once
CASSLSGLGETQYF